The 25 T cell receptor beta chains given below trace back to one sample, sequenced in a study of T-cell memory formation after mild COVID-19. TCRdb processed the 5' RACE reads anew with MiXCR; each CDR3 protein has one entry. The table records 92,000 or so distinct CDR3 sequences, 13% of them present only once. The sequenced material came from PBMCs or a T cell subset sorted from them (not recorded which). The receptors were sampled from an adult woman who had mild COVID-19 (a few samples of this study predate the infection). Cell type and time point are not known.

In this sample, this clonotype turned up a few times. This chain joins TRBV7-8 and TRBJ1-5; D is possibly TRBD1 (6 bases). This CDR3 comprises 14 residues. The V end lost 10 bases, the J end lost 0 bases, and 13 bases lay between the germline ends. The germline CDR1 and CDR2 sequences are SGHVS and FQNEAQ. The CDR3 is CATQGSYSNQPQHF. The DNA of the CDR3 is TGTGCCACCCAGGGGTCATATAGCAATCAGCCCCAGCATTTT.

The table lists this clonotype with a few counts. The chain couples TRBV4-1 to TRBJ2-3; possibly TRBD2 for D (5 bases). V lost 1 base to trimming and J lost 2 bases, with 10 bases between them. CDR3 length: 15 residues. Germline V lookup: CDR1 MGHRA, CDR2 YSYEKL. This CDR3 is CASSQVFGVTDTQYF. The CDR3 coding sequence is TGCGCCAGCAGCCAAGTTTTCGGGGTCACAGATACGCAGTATTTT.

Ten or more counts support this clonotype. The chain carries TRBV12-3 or TRBV12-4 and TRBJ2-7; 10 bases align to TRBD2. After removal of 5 bases from V and 0 bases from J, the junction contained 4 bases not matched to a gene. The CDR3 loop spans 15 amino acids. The CDR3 nucleotides read TGTGCCAGCAGTCTCGGGACTAGCGACTCCTACGAGCAGTACTTC. It codes for CASSLGTSDSYEQYF.

This chain links TRBV5-1 with TRBJ2-7; D remains unclear. The V end lost 2 bases, the J end lost 2 bases, and 11 bases lay between the germline ends. Germline V lookup: CDR1 SGHRS, CDR2 YFSETQ. CDR3 length equals 14 residues. CDR3 sequence (DNA): TGCGCCAGCAGCTTTCCCCTAACCCCCTACGAGCAGTACTTC. Its protein is CASSFPLTPYEQYF.

This chain uses TRBV15 with TRBJ2-5; TRBD1 is a possible D gene (5 bases). The V end lost 6 bases, the J end lost 5 bases, and 13 bases lay between the germline ends. The CDR3 extends over 13 amino acids. From germline, CDR1 is LNHNV and CDR2 YYDKDF (reference sequence). CDR3 in amino acids: CATRGALRETQYF. As DNA, the CDR3 is TGTGCCACCAGAGGGGCCCTGCGGGAGACCCAGTACTTC.

This clonotype showed up just a few times. CDR3 in amino acids: CASSLEGAGPAGEQYF. CDR3 sequence (DNA): TGTGCCAGCAGCCTCGAGGGAGCGGGCCCGGCGGGGGAGCAGTACTTC. The V call is TRBV7-9, the J call TRBJ2-7, with a tentative D call TRBD2 (6 bases). The V and J ends lost 5 bases and 7 bases respectively, with 24 bases between them. The CDR3 totals 16 residues. The germline gives CDR1 SEHNR, CDR2 FQNEAQ (reference sequence).

The rearrangement links TRBV6-5 to TRBJ2-2, with 8 positions matching TRBD2. Germline V gene lookup returns CDR1 MNHEY and CDR2 SVGAGI. The CDR3 contains 17 residues. V shed 2 bases, J shed 1 base, and the junction held 6 bases outside the gene matches. The CDR3 reads CASSYDQRGGNTGELFF. DNA for the CDR3: TGTGCCAGCAGTTACGACCAACGGGGGGGGAACACCGGGGAGCTGTTTTTT.

This clonotype has only a few counts. CDR3 sequence (DNA): TGTGCCAGCAGCTTAGAGCCGCTCACAGATACGCAGTATTTT. As protein: CASSLEPLTDTQYF. The gene calls are TRBV7-9 and TRBJ2-3, with D unclear. Deletions cut 1 base from V and 2 bases from J, with 7 bases between. The CDR3 length is 14 residues. Germline V gene data show CDR1 as SEHNR and CDR2 as FQNEAQ (reference sequence). Drawing the rest from reference TRBV7-9 and TRBJ2-3, the complete variable domain is DTGVSQNPRHKITKRGQNVTFRCDPISEHNRLYWYRQTLGQGPEFLTYFQNEAQLEKSRLLSDRFSAERPKGSFSTLEIQRTEQGDSAMYLCASSLEPLTDTQYFGPGTRLTVL.

This clonotype has a count of ten or more. V is TRBV30 and J is TRBJ2-1; 7 bases map to TRBD2. In germline, CDR1 is GTSNPN, CDR2 SVGIG (reference sequence). This CDR3 has 14 amino acids. V lost 5 bases and J lost 7; bases outside the gene matches: 11. The CDR3, as DNA: TGTGCCTGGGGGGACCTAGGGACTACAAATGAGCAGTTCTTC. Its protein product is CAWGDLGTTNEQFF.

This clonotype turned up a few times. The chain uses TRBV30 and TRBJ2-3; either TRBD1 or TRBD2 may supply D (5 bases each). V lost 1 base, J lost 4 bases, and 9 bases lay in between. CDR1 is GTSNPN, CDR2 SVGIG, per germline (reference sequence). The CDR3 contains 13 residues. CDR3 loop: CAWSAGASDTQYF. Here the CDR3 DNA reads TGTGCCTGGAGTGCCGGGGCGTCAGATACGCAGTATTTT.

This clonotype was seen only a few times. V and J are TRBV12-3 or TRBV12-4 and TRBJ2-3, with 10 bases fitting TRBD2. V dropped 5 bases and J dropped 3; count of bases not matched to a gene: 11. The CDR3 length is 17 residues. CDR3 amino acids: CASSDEREGIGTDTQYF. The DNA for the CDR3 is TGTGCCAGCAGTGACGAGCGGGAGGGAATTGGGACAGATACGCAGTATTTT.

V usage is TRBV18 and J usage is TRBJ2-1, with 7 bases lining up with TRBD2. This CDR3 comprises 16 residues. With 6 bases clipped from V and 0 bases from J, the junction kept 8 bases outside the gene matches. Germline values: CDR1 KGHSH, CDR2 LQKENI. The CDR3 region has the DNA TGTGCCAGCTCTGAAGGCGGGGGTAGCTCCTACAATGAGCAGTTCTTC. Its protein is CASSEGGGSSYNEQFF.

V usage is TRBV15 and J usage is TRBJ2-1; 11 bases fit TRBD2. CDR3 length equals 18 residues. Trimming removed 0 bases from V and 4 bases from J; junction bases left unmatched: 8. CDR1 and CDR2 (germline): LNHNV, YYDKDF (reference sequence). The CDR3 nucleotides read TGTGCCACCAGCAGAGACCCCCGACTAGCGGGACGATACAATGAGCAGTTCTTC. It codes for CATSRDPRLAGRYNEQFF.

The chain links TRBV7-9 to TRBJ2-1, with 8 bases aligning to TRBD2. Germline lookup yields CDR1 SEHNR and CDR2 FQNEAQ (reference sequence). The length of the CDR3 is 16 residues. The V gene end was trimmed by 5 bases and the J gene end by 8 bases; junction bases not matched to a gene: 14. This CDR3 reads CASSALAGNSGDEQFF. The CDR3 nucleotides are TGTGCCAGCAGCGCCCTAGCGGGCAACTCCGGGGATGAGCAGTTCTTC.

The chain is built from TRBV7-9 and TRBJ2-3, with 10 bases identical to TRBD2. Germline assignment: CDR1 SEHNR and CDR2 FQNEAQ (reference sequence). V lost 3 bases to trimming and J lost 3 bases; unmatched junction nucleotides: 9. The CDR3 is made up of 17 amino acids. In DNA form, the CDR3 reads TGTGCCAGCAGCTTCCGTACTAGCGGGGACGTTACAGATACGCAGTATTTT. Protein product: CASSFRTSGDVTDTQYF.

This clonotype was seen a handful of times. V usage is TRBV4-2 and J usage is TRBJ2-7; D is unresolved. V dropped 2 bases and J dropped 0 bases, with 5 bases sitting between them. CDR1 is LGHNA, CDR2 YNFKEQ, per germline. The CDR3 spans 13 residues. The DNA for the CDR3 is TGTGCCAGCAGCCAAACCGACTCCTACGAGCAGTACTTC. Amino acid sequence: CASSQTDSYEQYF.

This clonotype has just a few counts. The chain combines TRBV30 with TRBJ1-2; no firm D call. The V and J ends lost 2 bases and 1 base respectively, with 26 bases between them. From germline, CDR1 is GTSNPN and CDR2 SVGIG (reference sequence). The CDR3 has 19 residues. This CDR3 reads CAWSLLPQILRGFNYGYTF. CDR3 nucleotide sequence: TGTGCCTGGAGTCTATTGCCCCAGATATTGCGTGGTTTTAACTATGGCTACACCTTC.

V and J are TRBV29-1 and TRBJ1-2; no reliable D call. This CDR3 region has 11 residues. Germline V CDR1 and CDR2: SQVTM, ANQGSEA. Deletions cut 3 bases from V and 6 bases from J, with 8 bases between. CDR3 sequence: CSVEREDGYTF. As DNA, the CDR3 is TGCAGCGTTGAGAGGGAGGATGGCTACACCTTC.

V usage is TRBV29-1 and J usage is TRBJ2-7; D remains ambiguous. V lost 0 bases to trimming and J lost 1 base, with 7 bases between them. CDR3 length: 13 residues. CDR1 SQVTM and CDR2 ANQGSEA come from the germline V gene. Here the CDR3 reads CSVEEGKSYEQYF. Here the CDR3 DNA reads TGCAGCGTTGAAGAGGGGAAGTCCTACGAGCAGTACTTC.

This clonotype was counted a single time. This CDR3 is CASSESAGARPNYGYTF. Written as DNA, the CDR3 is TGTGCCAGCAGTGAATCGGCAGGGGCCAGACCTAACTATGGCTACACCTTC. This chain joins TRBV25-1 and TRBJ1-2; TRBD1 might be the D (6 bases). The CDR3 extends over 17 amino acids. Germline-derived CDR1 and CDR2 are MGHDK and SYGVNS. The V end was cut by 1 base, the J end by 0 bases, with 15 bases between.

This clonotype has a count of ten or more. The chain carries TRBV12-3 or TRBV12-4 and TRBJ2-7, with 8 bases identical to TRBD1. This CDR3 is 14 amino acids long. The V segment lost 1 base and the J segment 3 bases; nucleotides outside the gene matches: 2. CDR3 DNA: TGTGCCAGCAGTTTAGGAGGACAGGGCTACGAGCAGTACTTC. It codes for CASSLGGQGYEQYF.

This clonotype was counted between two and nine times. This rearrangement joins TRBV7-9 to TRBJ1-1, with a possible D match to TRBD1 (6 bases). The V end was cut by 5 bases, the J end by 7 bases, with 17 bases between. The CDR3 contains 14 residues. Germline V CDR1 and CDR2: SEHNR, FQNEAQ (reference sequence). CDR3 sequence reads: CASSLVSGTIEAFF. Written as DNA, the CDR3 is TGTGCCAGCAGCCTCGTCTCCGGGACAATTGAAGCTTTCTTT.

This clonotype showed up just a few times. V usage is TRBV3-1 and J usage is TRBJ2-7; 7 bases match TRBD2. The V segment lost 4 bases and the J segment 0 bases; nucleotides outside the gene matches: 6. Germline CDR1 is LGHDT and CDR2 is YNNKEL (reference sequence). The CDR3 spans 15 residues. The CDR3 here is CASSPRLAASYEQYF. CDR3 in DNA: TGTGCCAGCAGCCCGAGGCTAGCGGCCTCCTACGAGCAGTACTTC.

This clonotype was found once. The chain recombines TRBV7-8 with TRBJ1-2; perhaps TRBD1 as D (5 bases). The V and J ends lost 5 bases and 6 bases respectively, with 19 bases between them. CDR1 and CDR2 from the germline V gene are SGHVS and FQNEAQ. There are 15 residues in the CDR3. The CDR3 nucleotides read TGTGCCAGCAGCCGTCCTCGGAAAGGGGACGATGGCTACACCTTC. Amino acids: CASSRPRKGDDGYTF.

Only a few counts were recorded for this clonotype. The chain recombines TRBV4-3 with TRBJ2-3, with 14 bases that match TRBD2. The CDR3 is 20 residues long. Germline loops: CDR1 LGHNA, CDR2 YSLEER. The trim removed 0 bases at V and 5 bases at J, leaving 13 bases unmatched. The CDR3 loop is CASSQEYGTSGSSGIDTQYF. CDR3 nucleotides: TGCGCCAGCAGCCAAGAATACGGGACTAGCGGGAGTTCGGGTATAGATACGCAGTATTTT.